The next 18 T cell receptor beta chains were all read from a single sample in a study of regulatory T cells in long-lasting Graves disease. HTBI primers from iRepertoire and Arm-PCR of CDR3 regions yielded the TCR beta libraries. TCRdb processed the multiplex PCR reads anew with MiXCR; each CDR3 protein has one entry. The repertoire consists of hundreds of thousands of distinct CDR3 sequences, with about 16% occurring once and the leading ten covering roughly 25%. Regarding time point: newly diagnosed GD, antithyroid drugs for less than 3 months. RNA from PBMCs was the source of the TCR library. This sample was shared with a second study, whose subject was T cells in Graves' hyperthyroidism and ophthalmopathy.

Sample: peripheral blood mononuclear cells (PBMCs), taken at new diagnosis, from a patient treated with antithyroid drugs. The receptors originated from a woman aged 35-65 years with Graves disease.

This clonotype was found a few times. The rearrangement joins TRBV28 to TRBJ1-5; D uncertain. In germline, CDR1 is MDHEN, CDR2 SYDVKM. The ends were cut back, 7 bases at V and 5 bases at J, with 12 bases in the middle. CDR3 size: 13 residues. The CDR3 region has the DNA TGTGCCAGCATCAGCGCGGGGTATCAGCCCCAGCATTTT. This translates into CASISAGYQPQHF.

With respect to this clonotype: A single base separates this from a much larger clone, so it may be a read error. The J gene is TRBJ1-2, the V gene TRBV11-3, with a possible D match to TRBD1 (5 bases). Trimming removed 4 bases from V and 2 bases from J, with 11 bases in between. Germline-derived CDR1 and CDR2 are SGHNT and YENEEA. The length of the CDR3 is 14 residues. The CDR3 spells CASSSTEYNYGYTF. The CDR3 nucleotides read TGTGCCAGCAGCTCGACAGAGTACAACTATGGCTACACCTTC.

The chain has TRBV5-1 and TRBJ2-7; no firm D call. The germline V gene has CDR1 SGHRS and CDR2 YFSETQ. The CDR3 is 14 residues long. With 0 bases removed from V and 3 bases from J, the gap between germline ends came to 10 bases. CDR3 region: CASSLGQDHYEQYF. DNA of the CDR3: TGCGCCAGCAGCTTGGGGCAGGACCACTACGAGCAGTACTTC.

This clonotype has a handful of counts. This rearrangement joins TRBV20-1 to TRBJ2-5; 10 bases align to TRBD2. Germline trimming cut 6 bases from V and 1 base from J; bases unmatched to any gene: 5. The CDR3 is 14 residues long. Germline CDR1 DFQATT, CDR2 SNEGSKA (reference sequence). CDR3 bases: TGCAGTGCCCAGCTAGCGGGGGCCCAAGAGACCCAGTACTTC. Amino acid sequence: CSAQLAGAQETQYF.

The chain links TRBV5-1 to TRBJ2-3; D call uncertain. Germline CDR1 reads SGHRS; CDR2 reads YFSETQ. The CDR3 is 14 amino acids. Trimming cost V 4 bases and J 1 base, with 10 bases left between them. CDR3 sequence: CASSHGSRTDTQYF. DNA for the CDR3: TGCGCCAGCAGCCACGGTAGCCGCACAGATACGCAGTATTTT.

About this clonotype itself: A much larger clone sits a single nucleotide away, making a read error possible. CDR3 region: CGARGTGNEQFF. CDR3 bases: TGCGGTGCTAGAGGAACGGGGAATGAGCAGTTCTTC. V and J are TRBV20-1 and TRBJ2-1, with D perhaps TRBD2 (5 bases). CDR3 length: 12 amino acids. Germline V gene data show CDR1 as DFQATT and CDR2 as SNEGSKA (reference sequence).

The V call is TRBV28, the J call TRBJ1-2; 11 bases are a match to TRBD1. In germline, CDR1 is MDHEN, CDR2 SYDVKM. V shed 3 bases and J 7 bases; nucleotides not matched to a gene: 4. This CDR3 contains 14 residues. The CDR3 region is CASSFGTGGGGYTF. The DNA for the CDR3 is TGTGCCAGCAGTTTCGGGACAGGGGGTGGTGGCTACACCTTC.

This clonotype was picked up one time. A much larger clone differs by one base, so this may be a read error. V is TRBV12-3 or TRBV12-4 and J is TRBJ1-5; a possible D gene is TRBD1 (6 bases). This CDR3 is built from 15 residues. The V gene lost 5 bases and the J gene lost 2 bases, with 13 bases spanning the gap. CDR3 amino acids: CASSQGQCGNQPQHF. The CDR3 nucleotides read TGTGCCAGCAGTCAGGGGCAGTGCGGCAATCAGCCCCAGCATTTT.

This clonotype was seen ten or more times. The chain uses TRBV11-2 and TRBJ2-5; D uncertain. V lost 1 base and J lost 7, with 10 bases in between. CDR3 length: 13 amino acids. From germline, CDR1 is SGHAT and CDR2 FQNNGV. The CDR3 loop is CASSLVSPGTQYF. As DNA, the CDR3 is TGTGCCAGCAGCTTAGTTAGTCCAGGGACCCAGTACTTC.

For this clonotype: An end of the junction differs from the germline gene, which may be a read error. The chain combines TRBV4-1 with TRBJ1-1; tentatively, D is TRBD1 (5 bases). CDR3 length: 15 residues. Germline CDR1 MGHRA, CDR2 YSYEKL. The CDR3: CASSQEATENTEAFF. The CDR3 coding sequence is TGTGCCAGCAGCCAAGAGGCGACAGAGAACACTGAAGCTTTCTTT.

The chain is built from TRBV6-1 and TRBJ1-2; D is perhaps TRBD1 (5 bases). CDR3 length: 12 amino acids. Germline-derived CDR1 and CDR2 are MNHNS and SASEGT. Deletions cut 3 bases from V and 8 bases from J, with 10 bases between. The CDR3 nucleotides are TGTGCCAGCAGTGAGGGGACTGTCGGCTACACCTTC. Its protein is CASSEGTVGYTF.

The chain links TRBV7-9 to TRBJ1-2; D is undetermined. The germline gives CDR1 SEHNR, CDR2 FQNEAQ (reference sequence). This CDR3 is built from 12 residues. V lost 4 bases and J lost 8, with 11 bases in between. In nucleotides, the CDR3 is TGTGCCAGCAGCTCGGCCGGAGAGGGCTACACCTTC. Translation: CASSSAGEGYTF.

This clonotype was detected only a few times. CDR3 residues: CASSFPGARRGNSPLHF. The DNA for the CDR3 is TGTGCCAGCAGTTTCCCGGGGGCCCGGAGGGGTAATTCACCCCTCCACTTT. The chain recombines TRBV6-2 or TRBV6-3 with TRBJ1-6, with D perhaps TRBD1 (6 bases). Trimming left V 4 bases short and J 6 bases short, with 19 bases between. This CDR3 region has 17 residues. Germline CDR1 reads MNHEY; CDR2 reads SVGEGT.

This clonotype has more than one count but fewer than ten. This sequence joins TRBV19 and TRBJ1-5; 8 bases line up with TRBD1. The CDR3 extends over 15 amino acids. In germline, CDR1 is LNHDA, CDR2 SQIVND (reference sequence). J gave up 2 bases and V 9 bases, and 9 bases lay outside the gene matches. CDR3 loop: CASGPDRGRNQPQHF. CDR3 nucleotides: TGTGCCAGCGGACCAGACAGGGGACGCAATCAGCCCCAGCATTTT.

The chain links TRBV6-1 to TRBJ2-2, with a possible D match to TRBD1 (7 bases). Germline CDR1 MNHNS, CDR2 SASEGT. The V end was cut by 7 bases, the J end by 1 base, with 13 bases between. The length of the CDR3 is 15 residues. The CDR3 DNA follows: TGTGCCAGCAAGGACAGGACTATGAACACCGGGGAGCTGTTTTTT. It specifies CASKDRTMNTGELFF.

The sample holds a few counts of this clonotype. This chain joins TRBV5-1 and TRBJ1-6, with D unresolved. Germline V gene data show CDR1 as SGHRS and CDR2 as YFSETQ. The V end was cut by 4 bases, the J end by 10 bases, with 18 bases between. The CDR3 has 15 residues. The CDR3 here is CASSPWYRAGSPLHF. CDR3 coding DNA: TGCGCCAGCAGCCCCTGGTATAGGGCCGGATCACCCCTCCACTTT.

At least ten counts were recorded for this clonotype. The gene calls are TRBV12-3 or TRBV12-4 and TRBJ1-2; D possibly corresponds to TRBD1 (5 bases). The CDR3 length is 16 residues. The germline V and J ends were trimmed by 5 bases and 4 bases, with 20 bases remaining between them. Here the CDR3 reads CASSIYRDVQGYGYTF. The CDR3 bases are TGTGCCAGCAGTATTTACCGGGACGTCCAGGGCTATGGCTACACCTTC.

This clonotype was counted ten times or more. The V and J genes are TRBV12-3 or TRBV12-4 and TRBJ2-3, with TRBD2 as a possible D gene (7 bases). Trimming left V 6 bases short and J 4 bases short, with 17 bases between. There are 15 residues in the CDR3. CDR3 region: CASSSPGGEADTQYF. The CDR3 nucleotides are TGTGCCAGCAGCTCCCCGGGGGGCGAGGCAGATACGCAGTATTTT.